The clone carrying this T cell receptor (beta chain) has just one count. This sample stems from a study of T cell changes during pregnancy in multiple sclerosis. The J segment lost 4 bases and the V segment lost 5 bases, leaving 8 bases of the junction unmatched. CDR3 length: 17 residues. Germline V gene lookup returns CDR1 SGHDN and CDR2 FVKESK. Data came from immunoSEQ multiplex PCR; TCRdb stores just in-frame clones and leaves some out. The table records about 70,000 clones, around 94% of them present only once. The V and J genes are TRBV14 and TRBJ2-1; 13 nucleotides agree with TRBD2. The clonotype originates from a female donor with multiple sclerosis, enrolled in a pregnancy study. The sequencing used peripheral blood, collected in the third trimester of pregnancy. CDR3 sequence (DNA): TGTGCCAGCAGCGAAGCTATGGGACTAGCGGGGTACAATGAGCAGTTCTTC. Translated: CASSEAMGLAGYNEQFF.